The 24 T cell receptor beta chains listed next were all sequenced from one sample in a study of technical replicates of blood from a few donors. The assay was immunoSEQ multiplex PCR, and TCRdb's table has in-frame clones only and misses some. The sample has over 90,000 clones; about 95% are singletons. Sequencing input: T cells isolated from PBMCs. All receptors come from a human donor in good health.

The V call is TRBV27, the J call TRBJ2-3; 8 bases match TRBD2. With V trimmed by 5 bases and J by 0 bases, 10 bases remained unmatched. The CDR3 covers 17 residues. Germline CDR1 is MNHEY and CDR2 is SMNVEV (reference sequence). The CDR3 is CASSPDPGGPSTDTQYF. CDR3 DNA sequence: TGTGCCAGCAGTCCCGACCCGGGAGGGCCGAGCACAGATACGCAGTATTTT.

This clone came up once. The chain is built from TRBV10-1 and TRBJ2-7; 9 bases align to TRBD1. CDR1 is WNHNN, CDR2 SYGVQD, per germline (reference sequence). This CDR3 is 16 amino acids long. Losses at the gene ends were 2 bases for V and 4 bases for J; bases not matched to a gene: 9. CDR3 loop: CASSEGQGSSRYEQYF. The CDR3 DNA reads TGCGCCAGCAGTGAGGGACAGGGGTCTAGCAGGTACGAGCAGTACTTC.

CDR3 sequence reads: CASSLSGRGTGELFF. DNA for the CDR3: TGTGCCAGCAGCTTATCCGGGAGAGGAACCGGGGAGCTGTTTTTT. This chain links TRBV11-3 with TRBJ2-2; tentatively, D is TRBD2 (6 bases). This CDR3 region has 15 residues. Germline CDR1 and CDR2: SGHNT and YENEEA. The germline V and J ends were trimmed by 2 bases and 5 bases, with 12 bases remaining between them.

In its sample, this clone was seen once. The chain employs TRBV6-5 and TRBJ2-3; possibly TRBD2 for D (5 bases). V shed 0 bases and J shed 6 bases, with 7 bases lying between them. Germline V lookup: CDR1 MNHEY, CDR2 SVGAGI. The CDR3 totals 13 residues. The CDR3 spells CASSYSGADTQYF. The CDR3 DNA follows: TGTGCCAGCAGTTACTCGGGAGCGGATACGCAGTATTTT.

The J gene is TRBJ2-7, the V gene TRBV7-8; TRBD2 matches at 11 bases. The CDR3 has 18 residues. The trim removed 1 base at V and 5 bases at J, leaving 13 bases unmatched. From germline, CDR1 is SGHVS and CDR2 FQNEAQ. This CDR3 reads CASSLGSSGGPLRNEQYF. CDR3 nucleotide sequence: TGTGCCAGCAGCTTAGGGTCTAGCGGGGGGCCTTTGCGCAACGAGCAGTACTTC.

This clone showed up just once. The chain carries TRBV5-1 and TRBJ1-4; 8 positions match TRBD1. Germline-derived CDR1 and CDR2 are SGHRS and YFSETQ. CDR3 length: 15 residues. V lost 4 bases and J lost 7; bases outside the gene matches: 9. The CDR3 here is CASSPGTGLIEKLFF. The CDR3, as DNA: TGCGCCAGCAGCCCAGGGACAGGCCTAATTGAAAAACTGTTTTTT.

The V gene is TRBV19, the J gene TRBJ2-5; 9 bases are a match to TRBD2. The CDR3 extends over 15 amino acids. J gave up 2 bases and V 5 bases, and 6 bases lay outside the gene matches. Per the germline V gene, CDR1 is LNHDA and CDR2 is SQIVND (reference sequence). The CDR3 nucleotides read TGTGCCAGTAGTCCCAGACTAGCGGAGCAAGAGACCCAGTACTTC. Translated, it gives CASSPRLAEQETQYF.

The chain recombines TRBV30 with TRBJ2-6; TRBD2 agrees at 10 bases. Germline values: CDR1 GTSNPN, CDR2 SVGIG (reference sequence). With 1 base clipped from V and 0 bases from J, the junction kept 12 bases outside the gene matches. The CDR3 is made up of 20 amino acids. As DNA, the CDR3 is TGTGCCTGGAGTGGAATAGCGGGGGGCCCATCAAGCTCTGGGGCCAACGTCCTGACTTTC. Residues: CAWSGIAGGPSSSGANVLTF.

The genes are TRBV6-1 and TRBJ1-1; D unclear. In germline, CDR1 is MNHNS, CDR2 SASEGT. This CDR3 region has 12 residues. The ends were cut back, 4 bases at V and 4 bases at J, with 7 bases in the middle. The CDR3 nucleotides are TGTGCCAGCAGTGGACTAGTCACTGAAGCTTTCTTT. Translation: CASSGLVTEAFF.

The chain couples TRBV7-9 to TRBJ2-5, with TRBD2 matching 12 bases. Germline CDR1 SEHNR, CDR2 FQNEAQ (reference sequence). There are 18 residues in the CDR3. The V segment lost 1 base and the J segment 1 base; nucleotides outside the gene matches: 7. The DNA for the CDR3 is TGTGCCAGCAGCTTAGGCGCTAGCGGGAGGGGACCCCAAGAGACCCAGTACTTC. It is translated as CASSLGASGRGPQETQYF.

The CDR3 nucleotides are TGTGCCAGCACCCCGGGAGGGGGGGAGACCCAGTACTTC. Amino acid sequence: CASTPGGGETQYF. This sequence joins TRBV19 and TRBJ2-5; 8 bases line up with TRBD2. V trimming: 9 bases; J trimming: 5 bases; junction bases outside the gene matches: 8. The CDR3 extends over 13 amino acids. Germline lookup yields CDR1 LNHDA and CDR2 SQIVND (reference sequence).

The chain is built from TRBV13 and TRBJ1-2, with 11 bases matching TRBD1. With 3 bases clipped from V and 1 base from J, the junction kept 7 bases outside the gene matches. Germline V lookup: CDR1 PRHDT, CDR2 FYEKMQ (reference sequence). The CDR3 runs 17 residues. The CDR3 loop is CASSLGQGGFRNYGYTF. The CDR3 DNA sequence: TGTGCCAGCAGCTTGGGACAGGGGGGATTTCGTAACTATGGCTACACCTTC.

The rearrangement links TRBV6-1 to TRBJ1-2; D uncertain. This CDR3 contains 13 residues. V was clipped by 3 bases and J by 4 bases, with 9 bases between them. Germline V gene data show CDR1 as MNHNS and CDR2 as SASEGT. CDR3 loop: CASSEDGSYGYTF. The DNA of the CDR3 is TGTGCCAGCAGTGAGGATGGGAGCTATGGCTACACCTTC.

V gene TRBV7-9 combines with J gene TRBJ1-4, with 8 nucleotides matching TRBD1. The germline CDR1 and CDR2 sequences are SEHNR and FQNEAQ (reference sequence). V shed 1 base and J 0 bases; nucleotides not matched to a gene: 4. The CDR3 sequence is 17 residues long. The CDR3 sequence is CASSLGRQGPTNEKLFF. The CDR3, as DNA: TGTGCCAGCAGCTTAGGCCGACAGGGGCCAACTAATGAAAAACTGTTTTTT.

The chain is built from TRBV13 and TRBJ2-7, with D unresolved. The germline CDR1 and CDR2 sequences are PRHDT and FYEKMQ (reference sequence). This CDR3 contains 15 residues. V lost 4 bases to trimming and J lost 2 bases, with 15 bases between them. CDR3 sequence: CASSSFTAPTYEQYF. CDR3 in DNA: TGTGCCAGCAGCTCCTTCACAGCTCCCACCTACGAGCAGTACTTC.

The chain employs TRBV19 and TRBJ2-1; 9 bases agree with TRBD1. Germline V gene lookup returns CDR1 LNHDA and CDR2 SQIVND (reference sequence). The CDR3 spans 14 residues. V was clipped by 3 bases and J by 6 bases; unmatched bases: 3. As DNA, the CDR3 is TGTGCCAGTAGTATGGGGACAGGGCTCAATGAGCAGTTCTTC. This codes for CASSMGTGLNEQFF.

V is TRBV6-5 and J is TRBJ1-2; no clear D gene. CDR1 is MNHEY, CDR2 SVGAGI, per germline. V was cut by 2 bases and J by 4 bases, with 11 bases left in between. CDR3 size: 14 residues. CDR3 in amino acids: CASSYVAAAYGYTF. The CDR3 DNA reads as TGTGCCAGCAGTTACGTCGCTGCGGCCTATGGCTACACCTTC.

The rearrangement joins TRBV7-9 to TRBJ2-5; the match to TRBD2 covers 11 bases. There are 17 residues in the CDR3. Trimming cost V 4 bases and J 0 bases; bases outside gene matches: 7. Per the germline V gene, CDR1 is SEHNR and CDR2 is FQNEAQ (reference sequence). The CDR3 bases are TGTGCCAGCAGCTCACTAGCGGGGGTGTCGTACCAAGAGACCCAGTACTTC. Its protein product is CASSSLAGVSYQETQYF.

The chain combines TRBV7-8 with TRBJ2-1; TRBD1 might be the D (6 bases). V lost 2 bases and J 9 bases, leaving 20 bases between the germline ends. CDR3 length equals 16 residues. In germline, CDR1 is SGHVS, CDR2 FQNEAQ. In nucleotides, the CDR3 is TGTGCCAGCAGCTTAATAAACAGGGCGTTGGAGGCTGAGCAGTTCTTC. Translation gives CASSLINRALEAEQFF.

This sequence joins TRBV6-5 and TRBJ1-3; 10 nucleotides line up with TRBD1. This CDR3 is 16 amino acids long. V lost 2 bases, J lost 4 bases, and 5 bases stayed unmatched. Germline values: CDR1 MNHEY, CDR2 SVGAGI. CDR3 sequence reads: CASSYRGTGDGNTIYF. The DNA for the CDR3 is TGTGCCAGCAGTTACAGGGGGACAGGGGACGGAAACACCATATATTTT.

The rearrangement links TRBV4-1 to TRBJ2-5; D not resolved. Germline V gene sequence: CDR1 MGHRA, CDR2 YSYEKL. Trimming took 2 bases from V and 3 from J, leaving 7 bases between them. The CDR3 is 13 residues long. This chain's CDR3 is CASSQTRKETQYF. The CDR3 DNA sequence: TGCGCCAGCAGCCAAACAAGAAAAGAGACCCAGTACTTC.

The CDR3 reads CASIDEQGYEQYF. CDR3 bases: TGCGCCAGCATCGATGAACAGGGCTACGAGCAGTACTTC. The chain has TRBV5-1 and TRBJ2-7; perhaps TRBD1 as D (6 bases). This CDR3 region has 13 residues. The V and J ends lost 6 bases and 3 bases respectively, with 13 bases between them. Germline V gene data show CDR1 as SGHRS and CDR2 as YFSETQ.

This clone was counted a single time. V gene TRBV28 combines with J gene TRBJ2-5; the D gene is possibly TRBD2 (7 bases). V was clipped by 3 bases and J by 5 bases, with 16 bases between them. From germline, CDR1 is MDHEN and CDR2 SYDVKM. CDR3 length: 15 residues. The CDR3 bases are TGTGCCAGCAGTTTGTACGGGGGGCCGTCGGAGACCCAGTACTTC. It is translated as CASSLYGGPSETQYF.

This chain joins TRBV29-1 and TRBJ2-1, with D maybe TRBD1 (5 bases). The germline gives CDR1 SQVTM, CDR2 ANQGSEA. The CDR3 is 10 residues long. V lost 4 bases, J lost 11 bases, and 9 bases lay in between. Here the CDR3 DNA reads TGCAGCGTTGTTAGGGGTAAGCAGTTCTTC. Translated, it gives CSVVRGKQFF.